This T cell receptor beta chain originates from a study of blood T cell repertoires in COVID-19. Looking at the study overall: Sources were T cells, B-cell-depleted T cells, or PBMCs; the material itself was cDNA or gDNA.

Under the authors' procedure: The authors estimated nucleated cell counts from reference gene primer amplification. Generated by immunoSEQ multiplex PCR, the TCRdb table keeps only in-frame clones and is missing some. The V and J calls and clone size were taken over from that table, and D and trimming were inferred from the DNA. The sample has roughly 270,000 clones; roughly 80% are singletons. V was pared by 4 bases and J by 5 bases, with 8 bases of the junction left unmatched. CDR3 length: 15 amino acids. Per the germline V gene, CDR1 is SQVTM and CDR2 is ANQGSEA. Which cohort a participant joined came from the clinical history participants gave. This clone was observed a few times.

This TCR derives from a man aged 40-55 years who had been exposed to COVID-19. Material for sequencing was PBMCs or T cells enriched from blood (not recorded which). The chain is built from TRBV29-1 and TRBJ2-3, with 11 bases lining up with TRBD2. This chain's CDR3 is CSVAGSTSGKDTQYF. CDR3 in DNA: TGCAGCGTTGCGGGGTCGACTAGCGGGAAAGATACGCAGTATTTT.